The present TCR beta chain was sequenced within a study of blood T cells in healthy people across ages. Germline CDR1 MNHNS, CDR2 SASEGT. After removal of 6 bases from V and 2 bases from J, the junction contained 11 bases not matched to a gene. The CDR3 runs 17 residues. A second PCR of about 7 to 12 cycles used a sample-barcoded 5' primer and a J-beta primer mix. TCRdb redid the calling of the 5' RACE reads with MiXCR, one entry per CDR3 protein. The sample consists of about 1.6 million distinct CDR3 sequences, roughly 32% of them appearing once. Concerning this clonotype: Its antigen is as yet unknown.

Study-wide results and limits: Long-lived donors had more naive CD4+ cells and higher diversity than aged donors. CMV status of donors was unknown, possibly confounding expanded clonotype changes.

Healthy Caucasian individuals from Russia aged roughly 6 to 100 were enrolled as donors. The specimen sequenced was blood. The chain combines TRBV6-1 with TRBJ2-1; the match to TRBD1 covers 9 bases. This receptor was obtained from a woman in her 30s in good health. CDR3 loop: CASSGTGSPVAYNEQFF. For the CDR3, the DNA is TGTGCCAGCAGCGGGACAGGGTCACCCGTGGCCTACAATGAGCAGTTCTTC.